Each of the 7 T cell receptor beta chains below was sequenced from the same sample in a study of shared T cell receptors in the human thymus. Data came from immunoSEQ multiplex PCR; TCRdb stores just in-frame clones and leaves some out. The sample comprises hundreds of thousands of clones, roughly 74% of which are singletons, and approximately 0.013% rests with the top ten. A further study also used this sample, focusing on human thymus T cells.

Sequencing was performed on thymocytes. These receptor sequences come from a boy under three years old with a congenital heart defect.

The chain has TRBV12-5 and TRBJ2-7, with a possible D match to TRBD1 (6 bases). This CDR3 is built from 16 residues. Deletions cut 1 base from V and 0 bases from J, with 13 bases between. The germline CDR1 and CDR2 sequences are LGHNT and FRNRAP. The CDR3 loop is CASGLEGHQSSYEQYF. CDR3 DNA: TGTGCTAGTGGTTTGGAGGGACACCAGAGCTCCTACGAGCAGTACTTC.

The table lists this clone with a few counts. This chain links TRBV19 with TRBJ2-6; 8 bases agree with TRBD1. Germline V gene data show CDR1 as LNHDA and CDR2 as SQIVND (reference sequence). The CDR3 totals 17 residues. J lost 1 base, V lost 7 bases, and 9 bases had no gene match. The CDR3 DNA reads as TGTGCCAGTACCCCGACAGGGGTACTGTCTGGGGCCAACGTCCTGACTTTC. It translates to CASTPTGVLSGANVLTF.

J is TRBJ1-1 and V is TRBV30; no definite D call. V was shortened by 0 bases and J by 0 bases, with 11 bases between the two germline ends. This CDR3 spans 15 amino acids. Germline assignment: CDR1 GTSNPN and CDR2 SVGIG (reference sequence). CDR3 sequence (DNA): TGTGCCTGGAGTGTTTGGCGGGCCGTGAACACTGAAGCTTTCTTT. Protein product: CAWSVWRAVNTEAFF.

This clone has just one count. The chain recombines TRBV5-6 with TRBJ2-7; 12 bases match TRBD2. This CDR3 spans 17 amino acids. The germline V gene has CDR1 SGHDT and CDR2 YYEEEE. The ends lost 3 bases at V and 3 bases at J; junction bases unmatched: 10. CDR3 sequence (DNA): TGTGCCAGCAGCTGGGGACTAGCGGGTCCCGATGACTACGAGCAGTACTTC. Amino acid sequence: CASSWGLAGPDDYEQYF.

The chain recombines TRBV2 with TRBJ1-2, with TRBD1 matching over 7 bases. The germline gives CDR1 SNHLY, CDR2 FYNNEI. CDR3 size: 15 residues. The trim removed 2 bases at V and 3 bases at J, leaving 6 bases unmatched. The CDR3 spells CASSETRGAYYGYTF. DNA of the CDR3: TGTGCCAGCAGTGAAACCAGGGGGGCTTACTATGGCTACACCTTC.

This clone is a singleton in its sample. This sequence joins TRBV28 and TRBJ1-5; 9 bases line up with TRBD1. The CDR3 has 16 residues. V trimming: 2 bases; J trimming: 6 bases; junction bases outside the gene matches: 8. Germline V lookup: CDR1 MDHEN, CDR2 SYDVKM. The CDR3 region has the DNA TGTGCCAGCAGTTTACAGTCACAGGGGGCGAGTCAGCCCCAGCATTTT. Translated, it gives CASSLQSQGASQPQHF.

The CDR3: CASSAMGREDLYNEQFF. DNA of the CDR3: TGTGCCAGCAGCGCGATGGGGCGGGAGGACCTCTACAATGAGCAGTTCTTC. The chain carries TRBV9 and TRBJ2-1; 8 bases align to TRBD2. The germline gives CDR1 SGDLS, CDR2 YYNGEE. The ends lost 3 bases at V and 3 bases at J; junction bases unmatched: 11. The CDR3 totals 17 residues.